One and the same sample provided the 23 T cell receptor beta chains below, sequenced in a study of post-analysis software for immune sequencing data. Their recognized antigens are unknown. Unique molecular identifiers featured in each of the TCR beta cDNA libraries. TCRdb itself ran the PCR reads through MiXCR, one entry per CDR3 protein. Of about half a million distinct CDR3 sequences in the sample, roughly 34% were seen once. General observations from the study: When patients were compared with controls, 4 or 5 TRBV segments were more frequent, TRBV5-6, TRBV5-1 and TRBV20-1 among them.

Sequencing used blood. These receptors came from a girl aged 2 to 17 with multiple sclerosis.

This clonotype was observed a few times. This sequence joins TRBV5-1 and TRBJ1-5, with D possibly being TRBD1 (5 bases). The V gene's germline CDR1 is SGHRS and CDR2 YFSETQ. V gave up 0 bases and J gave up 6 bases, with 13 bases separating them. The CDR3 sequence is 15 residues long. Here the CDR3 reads CASSLDEPGSQPQHF. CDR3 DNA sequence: TGCGCCAGCAGCTTGGATGAGCCAGGGAGTCAGCCCCAGCATTTT.

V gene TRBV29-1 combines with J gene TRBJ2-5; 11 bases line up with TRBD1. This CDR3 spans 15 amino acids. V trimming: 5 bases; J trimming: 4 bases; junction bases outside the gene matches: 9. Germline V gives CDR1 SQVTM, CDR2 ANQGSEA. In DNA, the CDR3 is TGCAGCGTTCCAATGGACAGGGGGCAAGTAGAGACCCAGTACTTC. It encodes CSVPMDRGQVETQYF.

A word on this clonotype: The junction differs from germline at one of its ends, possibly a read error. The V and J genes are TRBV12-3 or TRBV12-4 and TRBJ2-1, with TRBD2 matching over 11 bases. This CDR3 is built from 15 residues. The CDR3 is CASSVAGGPHNEQFF. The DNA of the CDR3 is TGTGCCAGCAGTGTAGCGGGGGGGCCTCACAATGAGCAGTTCTTC.

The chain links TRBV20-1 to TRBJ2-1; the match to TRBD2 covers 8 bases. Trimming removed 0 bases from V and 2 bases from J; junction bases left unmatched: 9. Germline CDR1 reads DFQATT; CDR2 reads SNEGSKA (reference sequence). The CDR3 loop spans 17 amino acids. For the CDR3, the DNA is TGCAGTGCTAGAGATTTTCGGGGGGGGGCCCCCTACAATGAGCAGTTCTTC. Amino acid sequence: CSARDFRGGAPYNEQFF.

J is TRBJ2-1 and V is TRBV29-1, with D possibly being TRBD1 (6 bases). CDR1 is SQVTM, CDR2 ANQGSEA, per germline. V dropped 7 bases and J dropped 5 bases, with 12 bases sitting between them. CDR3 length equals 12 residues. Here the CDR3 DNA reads TGCAGCGCAGGGGAGAGGGACAATGAGCAGTTCTTC. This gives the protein CSAGERDNEQFF.

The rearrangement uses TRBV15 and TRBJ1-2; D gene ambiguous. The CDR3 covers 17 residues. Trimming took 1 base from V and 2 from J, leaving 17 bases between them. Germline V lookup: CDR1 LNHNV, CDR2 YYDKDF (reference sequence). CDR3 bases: TGTGCCACCAGCAGAGGAAAGGACGGACCGGGGAACTATGGCTACACCTTC. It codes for CATSRGKDGPGNYGYTF.

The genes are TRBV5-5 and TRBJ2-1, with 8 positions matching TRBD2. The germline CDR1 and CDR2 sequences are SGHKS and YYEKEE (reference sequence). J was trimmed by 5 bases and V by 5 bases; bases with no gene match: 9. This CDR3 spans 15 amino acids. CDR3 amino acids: CASRLNSGENNEQFF. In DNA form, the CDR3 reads TGTGCCAGCAGACTGAATAGCGGGGAAAACAATGAGCAGTTCTTC.

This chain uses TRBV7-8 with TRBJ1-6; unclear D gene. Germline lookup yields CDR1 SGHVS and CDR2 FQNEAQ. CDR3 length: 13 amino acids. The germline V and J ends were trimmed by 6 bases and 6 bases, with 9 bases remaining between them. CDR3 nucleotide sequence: TGTGCCAGCAGGGGTCGTAGTAATTCACCCCTCCACTTT. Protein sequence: CASRGRSNSPLHF.

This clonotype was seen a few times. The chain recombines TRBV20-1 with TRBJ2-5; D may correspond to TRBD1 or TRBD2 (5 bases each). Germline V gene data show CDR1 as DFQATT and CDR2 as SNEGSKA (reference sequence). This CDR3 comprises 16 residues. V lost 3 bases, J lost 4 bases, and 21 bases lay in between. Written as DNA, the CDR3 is TGCAGTGCTAGCGGGGACCGCAGGGTGGTTCGAGAGACCCAGTACTTC. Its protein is CSASGDRRVVRETQYF.

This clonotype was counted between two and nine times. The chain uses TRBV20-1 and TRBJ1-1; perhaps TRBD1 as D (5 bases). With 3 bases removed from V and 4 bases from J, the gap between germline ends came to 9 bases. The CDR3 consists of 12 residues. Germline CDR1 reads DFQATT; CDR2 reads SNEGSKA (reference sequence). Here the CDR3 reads CSASRGPTEAFF. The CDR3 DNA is TGCAGTGCTAGTCGGGGCCCCACTGAAGCTTTCTTT.

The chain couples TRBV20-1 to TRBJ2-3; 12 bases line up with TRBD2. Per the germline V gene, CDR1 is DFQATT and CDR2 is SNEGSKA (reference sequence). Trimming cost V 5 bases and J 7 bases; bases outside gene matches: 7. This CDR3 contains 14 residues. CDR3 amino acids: CSAPSSGRANTQYF. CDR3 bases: TGCAGTGCTCCTTCTAGCGGGAGGGCCAATACGCAGTATTTT.

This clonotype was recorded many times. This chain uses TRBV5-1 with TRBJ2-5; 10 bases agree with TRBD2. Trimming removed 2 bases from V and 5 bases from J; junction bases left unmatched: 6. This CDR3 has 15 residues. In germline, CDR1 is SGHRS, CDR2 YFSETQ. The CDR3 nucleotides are TGCGCCAGCAGCTTAGAACTAGCGGGGCGGGAGACCCAGTACTTC. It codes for CASSLELAGRETQYF.

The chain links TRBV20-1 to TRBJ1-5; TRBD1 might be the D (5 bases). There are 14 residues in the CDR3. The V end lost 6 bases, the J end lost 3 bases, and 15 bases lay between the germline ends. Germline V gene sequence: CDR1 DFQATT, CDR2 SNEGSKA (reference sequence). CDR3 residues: CSAKSTVINQPQHF. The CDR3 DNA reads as TGCAGTGCCAAGTCGACAGTGATCAATCAGCCCCAGCATTTT.

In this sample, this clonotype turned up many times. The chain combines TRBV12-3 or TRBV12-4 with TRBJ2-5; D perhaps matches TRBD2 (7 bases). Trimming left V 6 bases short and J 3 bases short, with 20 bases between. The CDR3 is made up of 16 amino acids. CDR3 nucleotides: TGTGCCAGCAGCTCAACCTGGAGGGGGGGCGAAGAGACCCAGTACTTC. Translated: CASSSTWRGGEETQYF.

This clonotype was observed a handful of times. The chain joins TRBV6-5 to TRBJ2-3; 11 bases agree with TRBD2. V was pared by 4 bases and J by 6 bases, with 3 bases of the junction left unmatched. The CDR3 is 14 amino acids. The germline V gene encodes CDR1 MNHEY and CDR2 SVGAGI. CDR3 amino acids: CASSLAGGKDTQYF. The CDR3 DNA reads TGTGCCAGCAGTTTAGCGGGGGGGAAGGATACGCAGTATTTT.

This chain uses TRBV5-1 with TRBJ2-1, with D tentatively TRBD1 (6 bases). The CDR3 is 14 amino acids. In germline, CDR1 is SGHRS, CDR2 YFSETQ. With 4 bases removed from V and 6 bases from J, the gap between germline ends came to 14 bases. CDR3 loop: CASSRRDTGNEQFF. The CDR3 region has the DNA TGCGCCAGCAGCAGACGGGACACCGGCAATGAGCAGTTCTTC.

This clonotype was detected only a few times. The CDR3 protein is CASSYEGGQETQYF. CDR3 in DNA: TGTGCCAGCAGTTATGAGGGGGGGCAAGAGACCCAGTACTTC. The V and J genes are TRBV27 and TRBJ2-5; tentatively, D is TRBD2 (7 bases). The length of the CDR3 is 14 residues. The V and J ends lost 4 bases and 2 bases respectively, with 11 bases between them. Germline V gene data show CDR1 as MNHEY and CDR2 as SMNVEV (reference sequence).

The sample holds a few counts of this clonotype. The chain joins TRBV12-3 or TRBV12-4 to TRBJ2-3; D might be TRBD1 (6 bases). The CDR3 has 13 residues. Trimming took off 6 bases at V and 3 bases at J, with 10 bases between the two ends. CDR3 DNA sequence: TGTGCCAGCAGCCGTGGACAGACAGATACGCAGTATTTT. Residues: CASSRGQTDTQYF.

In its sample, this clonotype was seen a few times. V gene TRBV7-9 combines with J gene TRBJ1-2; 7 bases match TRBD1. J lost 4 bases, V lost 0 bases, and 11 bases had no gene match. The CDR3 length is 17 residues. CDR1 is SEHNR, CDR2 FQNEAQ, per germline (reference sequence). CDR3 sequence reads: CASSLAGDSGGLYGYTF. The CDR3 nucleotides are TGTGCCAGCAGCTTAGCCGGGGACAGCGGCGGGCTCTATGGCTACACCTTC.

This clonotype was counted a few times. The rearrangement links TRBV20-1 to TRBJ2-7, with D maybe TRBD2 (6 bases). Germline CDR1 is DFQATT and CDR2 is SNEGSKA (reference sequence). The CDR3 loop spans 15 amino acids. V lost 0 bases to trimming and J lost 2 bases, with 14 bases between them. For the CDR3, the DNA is TGCAGTGCTAGAGATTACGGGGGACCTACCTACGAGCAGTACTTC. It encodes CSARDYGGPTYEQYF.

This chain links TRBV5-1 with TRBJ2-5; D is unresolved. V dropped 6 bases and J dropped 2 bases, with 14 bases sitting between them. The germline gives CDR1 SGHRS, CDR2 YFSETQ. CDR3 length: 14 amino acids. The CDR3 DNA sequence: TGCGCCAGCAACCCTCAGGCCAGTCAAGAGACCCAGTACTTC. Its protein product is CASNPQASQETQYF.

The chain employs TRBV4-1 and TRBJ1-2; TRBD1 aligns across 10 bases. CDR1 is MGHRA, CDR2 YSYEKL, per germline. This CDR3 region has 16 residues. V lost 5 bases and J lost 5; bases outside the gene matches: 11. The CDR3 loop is CASSLTSRDRGYGYTF. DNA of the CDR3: TGCGCCAGCAGCTTGACAAGCCGGGACAGGGGATATGGCTACACCTTC.

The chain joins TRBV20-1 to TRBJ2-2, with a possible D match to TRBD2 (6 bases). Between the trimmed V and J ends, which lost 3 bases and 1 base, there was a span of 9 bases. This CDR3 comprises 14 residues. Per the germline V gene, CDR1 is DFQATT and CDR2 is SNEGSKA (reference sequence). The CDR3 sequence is CSARLGGNTGELFF. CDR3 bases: TGCAGTGCTAGGTTGGGGGGGAACACCGGGGAGCTGTTTTTT.